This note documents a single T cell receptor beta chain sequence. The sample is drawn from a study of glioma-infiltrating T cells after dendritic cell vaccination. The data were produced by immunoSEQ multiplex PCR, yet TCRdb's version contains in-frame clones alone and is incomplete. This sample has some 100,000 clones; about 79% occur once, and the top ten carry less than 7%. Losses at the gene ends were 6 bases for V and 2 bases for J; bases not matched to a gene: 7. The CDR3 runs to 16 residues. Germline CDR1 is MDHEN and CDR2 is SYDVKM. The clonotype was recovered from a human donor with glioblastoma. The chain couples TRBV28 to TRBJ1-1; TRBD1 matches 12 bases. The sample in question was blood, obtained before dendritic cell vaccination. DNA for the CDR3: TGTGCCAGCAGCCGGGACAGGGGGCAAGGAAACACTGAAGCTTTCTTT. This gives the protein CASSRDRGQGNTEAFF. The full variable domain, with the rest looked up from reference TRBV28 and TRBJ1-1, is DVKVTQSSRYLVKRTGEKVFLECVQDMDHENMFWYRQDPGLGLRLIYFSYDVKMKEKGDIPEGYSVSREKKERFSLILESASTNQTSMYLCASSRDRGQGNTEAFFGQGTRLTVV.